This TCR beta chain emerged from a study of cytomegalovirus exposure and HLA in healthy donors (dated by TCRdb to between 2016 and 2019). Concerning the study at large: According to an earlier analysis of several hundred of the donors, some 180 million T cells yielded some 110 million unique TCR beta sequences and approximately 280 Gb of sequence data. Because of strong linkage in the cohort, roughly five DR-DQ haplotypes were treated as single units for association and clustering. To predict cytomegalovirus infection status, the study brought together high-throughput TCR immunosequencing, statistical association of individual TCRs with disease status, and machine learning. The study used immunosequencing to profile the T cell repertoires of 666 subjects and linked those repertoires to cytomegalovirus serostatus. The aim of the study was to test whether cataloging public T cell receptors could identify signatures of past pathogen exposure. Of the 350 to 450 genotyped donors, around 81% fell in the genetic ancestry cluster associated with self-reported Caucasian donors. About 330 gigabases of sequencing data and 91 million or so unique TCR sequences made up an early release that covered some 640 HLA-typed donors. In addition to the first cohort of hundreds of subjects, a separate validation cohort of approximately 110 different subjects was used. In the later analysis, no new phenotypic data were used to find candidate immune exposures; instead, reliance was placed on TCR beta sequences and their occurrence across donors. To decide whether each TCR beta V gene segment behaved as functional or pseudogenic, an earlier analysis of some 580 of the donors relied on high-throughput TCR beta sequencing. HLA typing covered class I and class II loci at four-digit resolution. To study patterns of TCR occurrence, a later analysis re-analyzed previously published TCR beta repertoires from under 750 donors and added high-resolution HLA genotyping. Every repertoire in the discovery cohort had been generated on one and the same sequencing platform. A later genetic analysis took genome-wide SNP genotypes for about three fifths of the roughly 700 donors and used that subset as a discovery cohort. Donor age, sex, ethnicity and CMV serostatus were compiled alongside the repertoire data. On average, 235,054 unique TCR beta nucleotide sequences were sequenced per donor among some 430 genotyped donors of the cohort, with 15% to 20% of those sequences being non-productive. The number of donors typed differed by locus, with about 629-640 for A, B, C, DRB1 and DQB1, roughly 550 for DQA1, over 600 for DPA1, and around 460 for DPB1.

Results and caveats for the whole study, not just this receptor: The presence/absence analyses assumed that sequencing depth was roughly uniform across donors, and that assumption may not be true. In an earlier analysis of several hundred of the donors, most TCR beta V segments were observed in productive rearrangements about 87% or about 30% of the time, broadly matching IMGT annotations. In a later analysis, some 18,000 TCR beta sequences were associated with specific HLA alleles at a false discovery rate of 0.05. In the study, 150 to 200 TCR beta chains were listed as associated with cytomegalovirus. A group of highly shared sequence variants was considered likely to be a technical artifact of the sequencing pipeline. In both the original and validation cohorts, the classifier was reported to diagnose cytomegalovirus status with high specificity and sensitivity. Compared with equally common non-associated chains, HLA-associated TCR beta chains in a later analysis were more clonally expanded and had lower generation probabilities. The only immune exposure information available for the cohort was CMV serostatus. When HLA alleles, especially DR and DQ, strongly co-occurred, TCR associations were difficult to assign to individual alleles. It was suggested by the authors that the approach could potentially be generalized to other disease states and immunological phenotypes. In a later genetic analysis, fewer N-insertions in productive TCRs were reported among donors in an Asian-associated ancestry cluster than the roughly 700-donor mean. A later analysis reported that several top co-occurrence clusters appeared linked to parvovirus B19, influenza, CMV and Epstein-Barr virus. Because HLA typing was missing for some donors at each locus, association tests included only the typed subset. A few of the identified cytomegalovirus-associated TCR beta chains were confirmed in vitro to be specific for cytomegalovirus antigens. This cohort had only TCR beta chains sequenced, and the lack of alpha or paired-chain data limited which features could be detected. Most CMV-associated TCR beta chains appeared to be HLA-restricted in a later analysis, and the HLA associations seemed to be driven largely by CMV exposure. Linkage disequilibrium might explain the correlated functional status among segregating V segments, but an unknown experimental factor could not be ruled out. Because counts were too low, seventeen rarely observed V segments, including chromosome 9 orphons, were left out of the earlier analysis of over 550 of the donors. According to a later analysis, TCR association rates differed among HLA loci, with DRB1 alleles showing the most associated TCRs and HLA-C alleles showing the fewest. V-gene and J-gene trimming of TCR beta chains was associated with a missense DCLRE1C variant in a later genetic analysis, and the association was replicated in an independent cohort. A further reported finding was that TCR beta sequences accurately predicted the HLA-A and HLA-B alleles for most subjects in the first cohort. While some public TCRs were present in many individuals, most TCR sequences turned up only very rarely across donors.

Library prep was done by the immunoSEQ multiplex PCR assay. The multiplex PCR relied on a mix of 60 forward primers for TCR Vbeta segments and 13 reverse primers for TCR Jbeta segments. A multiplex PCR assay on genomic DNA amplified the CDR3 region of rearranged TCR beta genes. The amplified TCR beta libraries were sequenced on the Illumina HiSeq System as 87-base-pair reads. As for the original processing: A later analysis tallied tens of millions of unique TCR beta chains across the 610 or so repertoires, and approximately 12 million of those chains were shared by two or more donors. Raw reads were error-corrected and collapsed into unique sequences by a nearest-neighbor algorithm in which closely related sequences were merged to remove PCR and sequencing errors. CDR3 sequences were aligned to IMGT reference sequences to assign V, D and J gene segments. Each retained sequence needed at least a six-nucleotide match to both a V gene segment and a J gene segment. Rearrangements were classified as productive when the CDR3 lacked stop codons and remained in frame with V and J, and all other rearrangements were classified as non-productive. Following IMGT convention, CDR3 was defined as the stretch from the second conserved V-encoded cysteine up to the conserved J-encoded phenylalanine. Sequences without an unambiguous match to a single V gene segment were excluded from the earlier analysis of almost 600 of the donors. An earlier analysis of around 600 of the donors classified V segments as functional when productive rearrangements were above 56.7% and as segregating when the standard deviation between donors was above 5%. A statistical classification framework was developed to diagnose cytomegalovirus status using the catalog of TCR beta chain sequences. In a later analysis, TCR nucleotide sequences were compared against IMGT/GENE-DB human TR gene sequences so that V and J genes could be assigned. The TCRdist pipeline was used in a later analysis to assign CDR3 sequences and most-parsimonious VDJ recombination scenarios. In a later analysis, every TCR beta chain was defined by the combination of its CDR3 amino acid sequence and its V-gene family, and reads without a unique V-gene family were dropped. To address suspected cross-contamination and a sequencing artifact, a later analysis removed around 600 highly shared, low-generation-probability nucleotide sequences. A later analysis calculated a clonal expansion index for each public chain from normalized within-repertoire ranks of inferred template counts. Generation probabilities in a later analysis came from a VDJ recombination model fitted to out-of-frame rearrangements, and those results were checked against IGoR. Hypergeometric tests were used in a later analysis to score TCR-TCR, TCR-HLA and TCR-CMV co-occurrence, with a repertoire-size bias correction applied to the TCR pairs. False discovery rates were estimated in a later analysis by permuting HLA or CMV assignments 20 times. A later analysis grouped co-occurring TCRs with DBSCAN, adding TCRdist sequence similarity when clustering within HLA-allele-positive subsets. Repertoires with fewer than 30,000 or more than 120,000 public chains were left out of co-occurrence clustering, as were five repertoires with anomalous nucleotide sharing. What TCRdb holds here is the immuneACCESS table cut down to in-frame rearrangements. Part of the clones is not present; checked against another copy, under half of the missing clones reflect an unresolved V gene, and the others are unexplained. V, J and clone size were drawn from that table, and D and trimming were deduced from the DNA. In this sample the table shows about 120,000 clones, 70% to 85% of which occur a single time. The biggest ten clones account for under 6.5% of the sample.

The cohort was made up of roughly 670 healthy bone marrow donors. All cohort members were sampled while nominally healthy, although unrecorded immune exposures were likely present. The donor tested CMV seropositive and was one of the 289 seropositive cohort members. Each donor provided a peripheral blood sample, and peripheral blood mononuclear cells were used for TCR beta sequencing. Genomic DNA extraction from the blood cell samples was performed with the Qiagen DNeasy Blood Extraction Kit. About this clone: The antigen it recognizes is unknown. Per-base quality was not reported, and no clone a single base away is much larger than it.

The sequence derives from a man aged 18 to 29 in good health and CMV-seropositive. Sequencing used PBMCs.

The nucleotides read TGTGCCAGGCTGCCGCGGACAGGGGGGTGGACTGAAGCTTTCTTT. It is translated as CARLPRTGGWTEAFF. The chain uses TRBV19 and TRBJ1-1, with 10 bases in between that match TRBD1. V is pruned by 9 bases and J by 5 bases, leaving 12 bases of the junction without a gene match. From a lookup of the germline V gene (reference sequence), CDR1 and CDR2 are LNHDA and SQIVND. The CDR3 runs 15 residues from the cysteine to the phenylalanine. CDR3 DNA only is kept here, 45 bases in frame from base 1.